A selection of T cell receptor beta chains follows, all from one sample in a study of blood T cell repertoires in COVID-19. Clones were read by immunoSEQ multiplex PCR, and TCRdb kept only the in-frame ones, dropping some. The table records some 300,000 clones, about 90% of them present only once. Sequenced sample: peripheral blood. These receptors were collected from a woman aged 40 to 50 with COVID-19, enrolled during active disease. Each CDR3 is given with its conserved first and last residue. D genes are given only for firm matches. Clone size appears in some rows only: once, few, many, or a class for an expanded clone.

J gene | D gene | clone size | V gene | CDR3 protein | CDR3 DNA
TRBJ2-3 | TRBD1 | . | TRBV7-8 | CASSQATGGTTDTQYF | TGTGCCAGCAGCCAAGCAACAGGGGGGACCACAGATACGCAGTATTTT
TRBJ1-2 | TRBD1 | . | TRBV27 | CASSFRDRGGYTF | TGTGCCAGCAGTTTTCGGGACAGGGGTGGCTACACCTTC
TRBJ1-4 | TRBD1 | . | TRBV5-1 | CASSAGQGATNEKLFF | TGCGCCAGCAGCGCGGGACAGGGTGCAACTAATGAAAAACTGTTTTTT
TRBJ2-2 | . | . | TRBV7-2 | CASSFQSTGELFF | TGTGCCAGCAGCTTCCAGTCCACCGGGGAGCTGTTTTTT
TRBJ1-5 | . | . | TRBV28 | CASSSGGFQPQHF | TGTGCCAGCAGTTCGGGAGGGTTTCAGCCCCAGCATTTT
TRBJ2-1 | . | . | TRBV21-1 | CASHAIADHEQFF | TGTGCCAGCCACGCTATAGCGGACCATGAGCAGTTCTTC
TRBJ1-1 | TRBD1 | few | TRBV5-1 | CASNFQGDGEAFF | TGCGCCAGCAATTTCCAGGGGGACGGTGAAGCTTTCTTT
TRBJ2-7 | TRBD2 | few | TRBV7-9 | CASSFSGGAISYEQYF | TGTGCCAGCAGCTTTAGCGGGGGGGCCATTTCCTACGAGCAGTACTTC
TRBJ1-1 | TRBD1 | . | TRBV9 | CASSPAGQGGSEAFF | TGTGCCAGCAGCCCAGCCGGACAGGGAGGGTCTGAAGCTTTCTTT
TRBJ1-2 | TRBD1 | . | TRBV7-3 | CASSWDSNRVYGYTF | TGTGCCAGCAGCTGGGACAGTAATAGGGTCTATGGCTACACCTTC
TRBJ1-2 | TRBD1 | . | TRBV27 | CASSSRPGQGYGYTF | TGTGCCAGCAGTTCTCGACCGGGACAGGGATACGGCTACACCTTC
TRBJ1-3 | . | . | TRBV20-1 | CSASTGLDTIYF | TGCAGTGCTAGTACAGGGCTAGACACCATATATTTT
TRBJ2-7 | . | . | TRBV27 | CATHPGGISYEQYF | TGTGCCACCCACCCAGGGGGGATTTCCTACGAGCAGTACTTC
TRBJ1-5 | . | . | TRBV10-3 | CAISDYSNQPQHF | TGTGCCATCAGTGACTATAGCAATCAGCCCCAGCATTTT
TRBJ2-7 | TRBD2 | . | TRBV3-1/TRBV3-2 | CASSQDRRLGGEVGIYEQYF | TGTGCCAGCAGCCAAGATCGCCGCCTGGGGGGGGAGGTTGGTATATACGAGCAGTACTTC
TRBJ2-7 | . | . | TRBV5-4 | CASSPGRGSEQYF | TGTGCCAGCAGCCCCGGCAGGGGTTCGGAGCAGTACTTC
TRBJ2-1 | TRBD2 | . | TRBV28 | CASSSADSGSKFF | TGTGCCAGCAGTTCCGCGGATAGCGGGAGTAAGTTCTTC
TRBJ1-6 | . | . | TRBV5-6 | CASSFRGFDSPLHF | TGTGCCAGCAGCTTTCGGGGATTTGATTCACCCCTCCACTTT
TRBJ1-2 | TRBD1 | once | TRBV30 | CAWSPDRGISEGYTF | TGTGCCTGGAGTCCGGACAGGGGAATCTCGGAAGGCTACACCTTC
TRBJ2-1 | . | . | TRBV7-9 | CASSLTSLVNEQFF | TGTGCCAGCAGCTTAACTTCGCTAGTCAATGAGCAGTTCTTC
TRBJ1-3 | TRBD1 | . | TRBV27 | CASSPDRRGPGNTIYF | TGTGCCAGCAGTCCCGATAGGAGGGGGCCAGGAAACACCATATATTTT
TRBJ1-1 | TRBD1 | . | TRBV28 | CASRTGGVNTEAFF | TGTGCCAGCAGAACAGGGGGGGTGAACACTGAAGCTTTCTTT
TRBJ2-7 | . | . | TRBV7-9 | CASSLEGRGAYEQYF | TGTGCCAGCAGCTTAGAGGGCAGGGGAGCCTACGAGCAGTACTTC
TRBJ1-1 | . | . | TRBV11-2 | CASSSILKGAAFF | TGTGCCAGCAGCTCAATTTTGAAAGGAGCAGCTTTCTTT
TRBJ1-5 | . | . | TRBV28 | CASNLLGQPQHF | TGTGCCAGTAACCTTCTTGGCCAGCCCCAGCATTTT
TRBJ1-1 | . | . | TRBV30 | CAWSVRAGAGDTEAFF | TGTGCCTGGAGTGTACGAGCTGGAGCGGGGGACACTGAAGCTTTCTTT
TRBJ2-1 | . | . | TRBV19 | CASSSGVYNEQFF | TGTGCCAGTAGTTCGGGAGTTTACAATGAGCAGTTCTTC
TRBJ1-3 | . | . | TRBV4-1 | CASSQVQVSGNTIYF | TGCGCCAGCAGCCAAGTACAGGTCTCTGGAAACACCATATATTTT
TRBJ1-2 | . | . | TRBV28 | CASLLGRNYGYTF | TGTGCCAGCTTACTGGGGCGGAACTATGGCTACACCTTC
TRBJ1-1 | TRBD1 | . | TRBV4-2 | CASSQSIDRVTEAFF | TGTGCCAGCAGCCAATCTATAGACAGGGTCACTGAAGCTTTCTTT
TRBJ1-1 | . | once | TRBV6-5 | CASSQSGWGGEAFF | TGTGCCAGCAGTCAAAGCGGGTGGGGGGGTGAAGCTTTCTTT
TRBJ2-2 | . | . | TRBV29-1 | CSVESDREDTGELFF | TGCAGCGTTGAATCCGACAGGGAGGACACCGGGGAGCTGTTTTTT
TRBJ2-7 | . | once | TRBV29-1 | CSVQGVRAYEQYF | TGCAGCGTACAGGGTGTCCGGGCCTACGAGCAGTACTTC
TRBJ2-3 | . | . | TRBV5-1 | CASSLAPNTDTQYF | TGCGCCAGCAGCTTGGCCCCTAACACAGATACGCAGTATTTT
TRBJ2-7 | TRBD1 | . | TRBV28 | CASSSRQGKRQQYF | TGTGCCAGCAGTTCCCGACAGGGGAAGCGTCAGCAGTACTTC
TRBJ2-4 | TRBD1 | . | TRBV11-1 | CASSLDRVINIQYF | TGTGCCAGCAGCCTCGACAGGGTGATCAACATTCAGTACTTC
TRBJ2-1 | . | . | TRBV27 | CASSRLALHESNEQFF | TGTGCCAGCAGTCGACTGGCACTTCATGAGAGCAATGAGCAGTTCTTC
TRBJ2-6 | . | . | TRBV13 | CASSFTGPGANVLTF | TGTGCCAGCAGCTTCACAGGGCCCGGGGCCAACGTCCTGACTTTC
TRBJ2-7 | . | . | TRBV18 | CASSPDSSEQYF | TGTGCCAGCTCACCCGACAGCTCCGAGCAGTACTTC
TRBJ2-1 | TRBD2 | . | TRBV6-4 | CASSETTSGRKNNEQFF | TGTGCCAGCAGTGAAACCACTAGCGGGAGGAAAAACAATGAGCAGTTCTTC
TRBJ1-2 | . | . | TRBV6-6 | CASTFGRRRGYTF | TGTGCCAGCACATTCGGTCGGAGGAGGGGATACACCTTC
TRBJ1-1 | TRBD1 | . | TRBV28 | CVSSGGQGATEAFF | TGTGTCTCTTCTGGGGGACAGGGGGCCACTGAAGCTTTCTTT
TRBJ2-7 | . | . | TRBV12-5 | CASGKDLTYEQYF | TGTGCTAGTGGGAAAGACTTGACCTACGAGCAGTACTTC
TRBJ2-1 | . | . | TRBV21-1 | CASSTRNEQFF | TGTGCCAGCAGCACCCGCAATGAGCAGTTCTTC
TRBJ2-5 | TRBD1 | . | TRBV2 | CASAGTGSETQYF | TGTGCCAGCGCCGGGACAGGGAGTGAGACCCAGTACTTC
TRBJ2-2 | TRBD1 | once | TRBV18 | CASSPTRDRTGELFF | TGTGCCAGCTCACCAACCCGGGACAGAACCGGGGAGCTGTTTTTT
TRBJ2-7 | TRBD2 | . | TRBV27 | CASSLDPGLAAYEQYF | TGTGCCAGCAGTCTCGATCCGGGACTAGCAGCTTACGAGCAGTACTTC
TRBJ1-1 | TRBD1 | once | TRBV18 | CASSQDRGMVTEAFF | TGTGCCAGCTCACAGGACAGGGGAATGGTCACTGAAGCTTTCTTT
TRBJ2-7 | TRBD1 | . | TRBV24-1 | CATSDRGQGGTYEQYF | TGTGCCACCAGTGACCGTGGACAGGGTGGAACCTACGAGCAGTACTTC
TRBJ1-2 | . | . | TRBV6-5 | CASSFGTQLGYGYTF | TGTGCCAGCAGTTTCGGGACACAGCTGGGCTATGGCTACACCTTC
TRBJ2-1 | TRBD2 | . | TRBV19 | CASSDRRGGQDEQFF | TGTGCCAGTAGCGACCGACGGGGGGGCCAGGATGAGCAGTTCTTC
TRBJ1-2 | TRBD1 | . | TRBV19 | CASSLRDSRGYTF | TGTGCCAGTAGTCTTCGGGACAGCCGGGGCTACACCTTC
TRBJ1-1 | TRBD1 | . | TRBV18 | CASSSGQGGRMNTEAFF | TGTGCCAGCTCATCGGGACAGGGAGGCCGCATGAACACTGAAGCTTTCTTT
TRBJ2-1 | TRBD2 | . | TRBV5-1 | CASSGGLAGVNEQFF | TGCGCCAGCAGCGGCGGGCTAGCGGGAGTGAATGAGCAGTTCTTC
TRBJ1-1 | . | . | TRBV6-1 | CASSETGAVTEAFF | TGTGCCAGCAGTGAAACGGGAGCGGTTACTGAAGCTTTCTTT